This record looks at one T cell receptor (beta chain) sequence and its context. This clone's antigen is unknown. No base quality information exists; no much larger clone differs at one position. The record originates from a study of shared clonotypes between healthy human individuals (dated by TCRdb to 2018 to 2020). The study in broad terms: The cohort comprised a couple of women and a few men aged 18 to 49 years. For each donor, CD4 naive and CD4 memory were each run on three plates, CD8 naive on two plates, and CD8 memory on one plate. Blood TCR repertoires of a handful of healthy adults were deeply sequenced to estimate repertoire size and the extent of clonotype sharing between individuals. To increase sequencing depth and limit assay-specific biases, different laboratories used diverse techniques to prepare libraries and sequence TCR repertoires. Leukapheresis yielded between about 0.9 and 8.9 billion PBMCs per donor.

TCR CDR3 regions were amplified from genomic DNA by multiplex PCR using the deep immunoSEQ assay. Extracted genomic DNA from each cell subset was spread evenly across all wells of several immunoSEQ 96-well plates, with each plate serving as a replicate. Each replicate PCR for sorted subsets received approximately 200 ng genomic DNA, equal to roughly 29,000 T cell genomes. Purified libraries were measured with a Qubit 3.0 fluorometer, size-checked on a Bioanalyzer 2100, and measured again with the KAPA Library Quantification kit. Every immunoSEQ 96-well plate was sequenced on a dedicated single-read 150-cycle Illumina NextSeq 550 flow cell. The authors' analysis ran thus. The immunoSEQ output contained only junctional sequences without quality scores, so filtering could not match that applied to full-length reads. Sequences were annotated with PyIR, a Python wrapper for IgBLAST v1.9, and V/J genes and CDR3 were assigned using IMGT germline references. Reads with weak V/J assignments (E-value above 1e-6), missing CDR3, stop codons, out-of-frame junctions, or ambiguous translated residues were removed. V3J clonotypes were defined as sequences sharing an identical inferred V gene, J gene, and CDR3 amino acid sequence. To compute the percentage overlap between repertoires, the number of shared unique clonotypes was divided by the size of the smaller repertoire. Richness of each repertoire was evaluated using RTK rarefaction, the Chao1 estimator, and Recon v2.1 estimates of unobserved clonotypes. OLGA was used to compute generation probabilities for all TCRbeta clonotypes that the gDNA method yielded from four donors. TCRdb obtained this table from immuneACCESS and retained in-frame rearrangements with V and J assigned. These tables miss some clones; where compared with another copy, unresolved V genes account for less than half of the shortfall, and the remainder is unexplained. That table is the source of V, J and clone size, and D and trimming were worked out from the DNA. The sample data list under 2.5 million clones, and about nine tenths of these were observed just once. Of the sample, approximately 0.39% falls within the top ten clones.

Summary of the overall study and its limitations: Larger estimated clonotype richness was generally found for naive subsets than for memory subsets. Rarefaction of sorted-subset datasets indicated incomplete sequencing despite the large sequencing depth. Based on pairwise subsampling, the degree of clonotype sharing among donors was expected to be affected by sequencing depth. The small number of donors limited the genetic and exposure-history diversity represented. Across a handful of donors, around 5% of naive CD4, roughly 3.5% of naive CD8, 2% to 2.5% of memory CD4, and approximately 0.4% of memory CD8 clonotypes were shared. Compared with non-shared clonotypes, the clonotypes found in all four sorted-subset donors had higher generation probabilities. Sampling was restricted to blood, and TCR repertoires in tissues likely differ from the TCR repertoires found in blood.

Donors were healthy HIV-negative adults with no recently reported acute infections or vaccinations. Every donor was a Caucasian adult living in Nashville, Tennessee, USA. CD4+ T cells were enriched by magnetic negative selection, after which naive cells were positively selected on CD45RA and the negative fraction was taken as the memory subset. Blood was collected by leukapheresis, and PBMCs were isolated by Ficoll-Histopaque density gradient centrifugation and then cryopreserved in liquid nitrogen vapor phase. Analytical flow cytometry was used to check the purity and quantity of each magnetically sorted T cell population. Genomic DNA was isolated from each sorted fraction and quantified by UV absorbance on a Nanodrop 2000c. From the cysteine up to the phenylalanine, the CDR3 has a length of 14 residues. The retained sequence is limited to the CDR3, 42 bases, with the frame set at the first base. Trimming costs V 2 bases and J 0 bases, and their ends lie 10 bases apart. Per the germline V gene (reference sequence), GTSNPN is the CDR1 and SVGIG is the CDR2.

The specimen was naive CD4+ T cells from PBMCs. Interpreted using the paper, the cell subset or site label stands for: CD45RA+ positively selected. This clonotype was obtained from a man between 18 and 29 years old in good health. Some clones in this sample may be carry-over from other donors' samples. The rearrangement combines TRBV30 with TRBJ1-1; no confident D gene assignment can be made. The nucleotide sequence reads TGTGCCTGGAGTATGGCCCCTATGAACACTGAAGCTTTCTTT. Translation gives CAWSMAPMNTEAFF.